This passage covers 26 T cell receptor beta chains from one sample sequenced in a study of OX40 agonist ivuxolimab in advanced cancers. The method was immunoSEQ multiplex PCR; TCRdb's version includes in-frame clones alone and lacks a portion of them. The sample has 57,000 or so clones, over 90% seen once. The specimen was CD4+ or CD8+ T cells sorted from blood, collected in a trial of the OX40 agonist ivuxolimab. Every receptor here comes from an adult with an advanced solid tumor such as melanoma, head and neck, liver or kidney cancer.

This chain connects TRBV7-8 to TRBJ2-1, with 11 bases lining up with TRBD2. V lost 2 bases and J lost 1; bases outside the gene matches: 10. The germline V gene has CDR1 SGHVS and CDR2 FQNEAQ. The CDR3 covers 19 residues. The CDR3: CASSLNTLAGEESYNEQFF. The CDR3 bases are TGTGCCAGCAGCTTAAACACACTAGCGGGAGAAGAATCCTACAATGAGCAGTTCTTC.

The V call is TRBV4-3, the J call TRBJ1-1, with D perhaps matching TRBD1 (5 bases). Germline V gene lookup returns CDR1 LGHNA and CDR2 YSLEER. Trimming took off 4 bases at V and 1 base at J, with 13 bases between the two ends. This CDR3 is 15 amino acids long. The CDR3 nucleotides are TGCGCCAGCAGCCCCTCGGGCGGGGCGAACACTGAAGCTTTCTTT. Protein sequence: CASSPSGGANTEAFF.

The CDR3 DNA is TGTGCCAGCAGTTACGGCGTTTTCGGTGAAGCTTTCTTT. Amino acid sequence: CASSYGVFGEAFF. This chain joins TRBV6-5 and TRBJ1-1, with unresolved D. The CDR3 runs to 13 residues. CDR1 MNHEY and CDR2 SVGAGI come from the germline V gene. Deletions cut 2 bases from V and 7 bases from J, with 11 bases between.

The chain is built from TRBV28 and TRBJ2-7; maybe TRBD1 (6 bases). The CDR3 has 18 residues. Germline CDR1 reads MDHEN; CDR2 reads SYDVKM. Trimming pared 1 base from V and 7 bases from J, leaving 26 bases between. CDR3 nucleotide sequence: TGTGCCAGCAGTTTATCTGGTAAAAAGGGGGAATTCGCTAAAGAGCAGTACTTC. Translating gives CASSLSGKKGEFAKEQYF.

The count of this clone is one. This sequence joins TRBV27 and TRBJ2-1, with D hard to call. Trimming removed 6 bases at V and 4 bases at J, with 13 bases between. Looked up from germline, CDR1 is MNHEY and CDR2 is SMNVEV (reference sequence). CDR3 length: 14 residues. CDR3 bases: TGTGCCAGCAGGGACCCCTCTTATTACAATGAGCAGTTCTTC. Translation: CASRDPSYYNEQFF.

J is TRBJ1-2 and V is TRBV29-1, with D unclear. Deletions cut 7 bases from V and 6 bases from J, with 15 bases between. This CDR3 is built from 12 residues. Germline CDR1 is SQVTM and CDR2 is ANQGSEA. The chain's CDR3 is CSDSEVRDGYTF. In DNA, the CDR3 is TGCAGCGATTCAGAGGTCCGCGATGGCTACACCTTC.

V is TRBV5-1 and J is TRBJ1-3, with D hard to call. CDR1 SGHRS and CDR2 YFSETQ come from the germline V gene. The CDR3 length is 18 residues. With 0 bases removed from V and 3 bases from J, the gap between germline ends came to 19 bases. The CDR3 bases are TGCGCCAGCAGCTTGGATCCCCCTTCTACGGCGGGTGGAAACACCATATATTTT. Its protein product is CASSLDPPSTAGGNTIYF.

V usage is TRBV19 and J usage is TRBJ1-4, with 9 bases that match TRBD1. Germline V CDR1 and CDR2: LNHDA, SQIVND (reference sequence). V dropped 3 bases and J dropped 5; count of bases not matched to a gene: 4. This CDR3 contains 15 residues. DNA of the CDR3: TGTGCCAGTAGTATCACAGGGGGCGGAAATGAAAAACTGTTTTTT. As protein: CASSITGGGNEKLFF.

This chain links TRBV27 with TRBJ2-7; 7 bases match TRBD2. CDR3 length equals 14 residues. The germline V gene encodes CDR1 MNHEY and CDR2 SMNVEV (reference sequence). The V and J ends lost 5 bases and 5 bases, in that order; junction bases with no gene match: 9. The CDR3 protein is CASSPQVGRNEQYF. CDR3 in DNA: TGTGCCAGCAGTCCCCAAGTCGGGAGGAACGAGCAGTACTTC.

The chain links TRBV5-6 to TRBJ1-2; D gene uncertain. Germline CDR1 is SGHDT and CDR2 is YYEEEE. Trimming removed 0 bases from V and 4 bases from J, with 7 bases in between. The CDR3 consists of 13 residues. CDR3: CASSLVQAYGYTF. The CDR3 DNA is TGTGCCAGCAGCTTGGTCCAGGCCTATGGCTACACCTTC.

V is TRBV12-2 and J is TRBJ1-1; the DNA was not used to check the table's D call, TRBD1. TRBV12-2 is designated a pseudogene. The CDR3 is made up of 14 amino acids. CDR3 residues: CASHSLAGGTEAFF. CDR3 DNA: TGTGCAAGTCATTCGTTGGCAGGGGGCACTGAAGCTTTCTTT.

The genes are TRBV27 and TRBJ1-2; D not certain. This CDR3 contains 13 residues. Trimming stripped 4 bases from V and 4 bases from J, with 10 bases between. Germline V gives CDR1 MNHEY, CDR2 SMNVEV (reference sequence). CDR3 nucleotide sequence: TGTGCCAGCAGTTATGGCCGAAGCTATGGCTACACCTTC. It yields the protein CASSYGRSYGYTF.

This chain connects TRBV9 to TRBJ2-3, with 8 bases matching TRBD2. The CDR3 loop spans 15 amino acids. Germline V CDR1 and CDR2: SGDLS, YYNGEE. V trimming: 3 bases; J trimming: 5 bases; junction bases outside the gene matches: 8. CDR3 sequence reads: CASSGTSGLRDTQYF. The DNA for the CDR3 is TGTGCCAGCAGCGGTACTAGCGGCTTGAGAGATACGCAGTATTTT.

The chain carries TRBV9 and TRBJ2-7; TRBD2 agrees at 7 bases. Looked up from germline, CDR1 is SGDLS and CDR2 is YYNGEE. V shed 3 bases, J shed 7 bases, and the junction held 10 bases outside the gene matches. The CDR3 loop spans 14 amino acids. CDR3 sequence reads: CASSATGLSGEQYF. CDR3 nucleotides: TGTGCCAGCAGCGCCACGGGACTATCGGGGGAGCAGTACTTC.

The chain recombines TRBV5-1 with TRBJ2-1; tentatively, D is TRBD2 (6 bases). V was pared by 4 bases and J by 4 bases, with 15 bases between. The CDR3 is made up of 15 amino acids. CDR1 SGHRS and CDR2 YFSETQ come from the germline V gene. For the CDR3, the DNA is TGCGCCAGCAGCCAAGTATCGGGAGAGTACAATGAGCAGTTCTTC. Translated: CASSQVSGEYNEQFF.

V usage is TRBV27 and J usage is TRBJ2-7; D is undetermined. The length of the CDR3 is 15 residues. Germline V lookup: CDR1 MNHEY, CDR2 SMNVEV (reference sequence). V lost 2 bases to trimming and J lost 0 bases, with 11 bases between them. The DNA for the CDR3 is TGTGCCAGCAGTTTAGCCGCTGCCAGCTCCTACGAGCAGTACTTC. Amino acid sequence: CASSLAAASSYEQYF.

V and J are TRBV28 and TRBJ1-3, with 7 bases aligning to TRBD1. Germline assignment: CDR1 MDHEN and CDR2 SYDVKM. The V gene end was trimmed by 7 bases and the J gene end by 2 bases; junction bases not matched to a gene: 5. The CDR3 totals 14 residues. CDR3: CASTLQGTGNTIYF. Written as DNA, the CDR3 is TGTGCCAGCACCCTACAGGGGACTGGAAACACCATATATTTT.

V is TRBV28 and J is TRBJ2-4; possibly TRBD1 or TRBD2 for D (6 bases each). CDR1 MDHEN and CDR2 SYDVKM come from the germline V gene. Trimming shortened V by 7 bases and J by 0 bases, and 16 bases separated the two germline ends. The CDR3 contains 16 residues. The CDR3 reads CASNSRGLVAKNIQYF. The CDR3 region has the DNA TGTGCCAGCAACTCCAGGGGACTCGTAGCCAAAAACATTCAGTACTTC.

The count of this clone is one. The V gene is TRBV28, the J gene TRBJ1-4; D gene unclear. Germline V gives CDR1 MDHEN, CDR2 SYDVKM. This CDR3 comprises 13 residues. V lost 3 bases to trimming and J lost 6 bases, with 8 bases between them. The CDR3 DNA sequence: TGTGCCAGCAGTTTTTCAGGTGATGAAAAACTGTTTTTT. Its protein is CASSFSGDEKLFF.

The CDR3 loop is CASSLRGRDYEQFF. CDR3 sequence (DNA): TGTGCCAGCAGCTTAAGGGGAAGGGACTATGAGCAGTTCTTC. The chain uses TRBV7-3 and TRBJ2-1, with D perhaps TRBD2 (6 bases). This CDR3 is built from 14 residues. Trimming removed 1 base from V and 8 bases from J, with 12 bases in between. Germline V gene data show CDR1 as SGHTA and CDR2 as FQGTGA. Complete variable domain (other parts from reference TRBV7-3 and TRBJ2-1): GAGVSQTPSNKVTEKGKYVELRCDPISGHTALYWYRQSLGQGPEFLIYFQGTGAADDSGLPNDRFFAVRPEGSVSTLKIQRTERGDSAVYLCASSLRGRDYEQFFGPGTRLTVL.

The V gene is TRBV29-1, the J gene TRBJ2-7; the D gene could be TRBD1 or TRBD2 (6 bases each). V was pared by 3 bases and J by 3 bases, with 12 bases between. CDR3 size: 13 residues. CDR1 is SQVTM and CDR2 is ANQGSEA in the germline V gene. The CDR3 DNA sequence: TGCAGCGTTGACGGGGGCGCAGACTACGAGCAGTACTTC. Protein product: CSVDGGADYEQYF.

Details on this clone: An end of the junction differs from the germline gene, which may be a read error. The same CDR3 is also encoded by other DNA sequences in this sample. The rearrangement joins TRBV5-6 to TRBJ2-7, with D unclear. This CDR3 region has 13 residues. Germline values: CDR1 SGHDT, CDR2 YYEEEE. The CDR3 sequence: CASSRASSYEQYF. CDR3 coding DNA: TGCGCCAGCAGCCGAGCGAGTTCCTACGAGCAGTACTTC.

The rearrangement uses TRBV13 and TRBJ2-1; 8 bases line up with TRBD2. The CDR3 totals 14 residues. J was trimmed by 9 bases and V by 5 bases; bases with no gene match: 9. Per the germline V gene, CDR1 is PRHDT and CDR2 is FYEKMQ (reference sequence). CDR3 nucleotide sequence: TGTGCCAGCAGCATCACTAGCGGAGCCGGTGAGCAGTTCTTC. As protein: CASSITSGAGEQFF.

V and J are TRBV28 and TRBJ2-7; 7 bases match TRBD2. V was pared by 4 bases and J by 0 bases, with 9 bases of the junction left unmatched. The CDR3 runs to 16 residues. Germline V gives CDR1 MDHEN, CDR2 SYDVKM. This CDR3 reads CASSSPSLADSYEQYF. As DNA, the CDR3 is TGTGCCAGCAGTTCCCCTTCTCTAGCGGACTCCTACGAGCAGTACTTC.

This clone was seen ten or more times. The gene calls are TRBV28 and TRBJ2-3; D remains unclear. Trimming removed 7 bases from V and 6 bases from J, with 11 bases in between. The CDR3 has 12 amino acids. Germline-derived CDR1 and CDR2 are MDHEN and SYDVKM. This CDR3 is CASTRAVDTQYF. The DNA for the CDR3 is TGTGCCAGCACCCGGGCGGTGGATACGCAGTATTTT.

This sequence joins TRBV28 and TRBJ1-1, with TRBD1 as a possible D gene (6 bases). The CDR3 loop spans 12 amino acids. Between the trimmed V and J ends, which lost 8 bases and 4 bases, there was a span of 11 bases. The germline V gene has CDR1 MDHEN and CDR2 SYDVKM. The CDR3, as DNA: TGTGCCAGCCTAGGGGGGGGCACTGAAGCTTTCTTT. This codes for CASLGGGTEAFF.